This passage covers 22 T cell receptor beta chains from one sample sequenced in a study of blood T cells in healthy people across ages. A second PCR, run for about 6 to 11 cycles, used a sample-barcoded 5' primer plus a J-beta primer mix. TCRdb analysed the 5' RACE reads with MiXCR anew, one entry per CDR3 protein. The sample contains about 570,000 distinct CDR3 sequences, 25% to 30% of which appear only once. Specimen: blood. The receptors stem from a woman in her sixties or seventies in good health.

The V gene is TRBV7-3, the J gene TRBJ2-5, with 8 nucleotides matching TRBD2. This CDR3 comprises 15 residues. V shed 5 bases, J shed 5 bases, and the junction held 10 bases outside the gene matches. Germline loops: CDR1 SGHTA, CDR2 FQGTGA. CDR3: CASSISGGPGETQYF. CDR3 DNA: TGTGCCAGCAGCATCTCGGGGGGGCCCGGTGAGACCCAGTACTTC.

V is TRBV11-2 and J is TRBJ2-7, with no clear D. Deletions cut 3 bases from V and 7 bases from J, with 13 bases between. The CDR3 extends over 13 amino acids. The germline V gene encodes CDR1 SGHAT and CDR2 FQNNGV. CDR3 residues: CASSFALPSEQYF. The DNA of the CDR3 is TGTGCCAGCAGCTTCGCCCTACCCTCGGAGCAGTACTTC.

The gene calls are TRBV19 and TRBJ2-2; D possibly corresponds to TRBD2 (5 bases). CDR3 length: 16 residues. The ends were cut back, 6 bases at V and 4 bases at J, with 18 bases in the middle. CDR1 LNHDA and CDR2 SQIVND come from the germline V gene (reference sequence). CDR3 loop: CASSPSSLRGTGELFF. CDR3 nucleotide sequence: TGTGCCAGTAGCCCCTCCTCCCTACGGGGCACCGGGGAGCTGTTTTTT.

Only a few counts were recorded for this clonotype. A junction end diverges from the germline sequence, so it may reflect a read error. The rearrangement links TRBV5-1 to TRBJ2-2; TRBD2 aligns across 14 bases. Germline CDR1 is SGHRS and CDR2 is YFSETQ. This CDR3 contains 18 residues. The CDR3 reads CASSSGLAGAPGTGELFF. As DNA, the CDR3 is TGCGCCAGCAGCTCGGGACTAGCGGGGGCCCCGGGCACCGGCGAGCTGTTTTTT.

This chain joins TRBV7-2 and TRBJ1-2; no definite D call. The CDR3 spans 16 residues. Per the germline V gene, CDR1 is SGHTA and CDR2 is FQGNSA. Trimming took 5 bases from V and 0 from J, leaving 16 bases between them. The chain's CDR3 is CASSPGPTLANYGYTF. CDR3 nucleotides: TGTGCCAGCAGCCCTGGTCCCACTTTAGCTAACTATGGCTACACCTTC.

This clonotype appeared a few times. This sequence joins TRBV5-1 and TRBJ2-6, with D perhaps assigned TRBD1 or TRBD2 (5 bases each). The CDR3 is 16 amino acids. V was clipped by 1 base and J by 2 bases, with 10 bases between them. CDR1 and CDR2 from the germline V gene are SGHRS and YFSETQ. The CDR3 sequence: CASSLLVGAGANVLTF. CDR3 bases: TGCGCCAGCAGCTTGTTAGTGGGGGCTGGGGCCAACGTCCTGACTTTC. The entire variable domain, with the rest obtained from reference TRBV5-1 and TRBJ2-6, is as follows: KAGVTQTPRYLIKTRGQQVTLSCSPISGHRSVSWYQQTPGQGLQFLFEYFSETQRNKGNFPGRFSGRQFSNSRSEMNVSTLELGDSALYLCASSLLVGAGANVLTFGAGSRLTVL.

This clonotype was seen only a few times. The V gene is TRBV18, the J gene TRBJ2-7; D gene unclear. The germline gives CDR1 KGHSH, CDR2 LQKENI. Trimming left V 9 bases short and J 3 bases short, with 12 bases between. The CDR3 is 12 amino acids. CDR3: CASSTEVYEQYF. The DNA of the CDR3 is TGTGCCAGTTCCACCGAGGTCTACGAGCAGTACTTC. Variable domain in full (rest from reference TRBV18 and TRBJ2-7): NAGVMQNPRHLVRRRGQEARLRCSPMKGHSHVYWYRQLPEEGLKFMVYLQKENIIDESGMPKERFSAEFPKEGPSILRIQQVVRGDSAAYFCASSTEVYEQYFGPGTRLTVT.

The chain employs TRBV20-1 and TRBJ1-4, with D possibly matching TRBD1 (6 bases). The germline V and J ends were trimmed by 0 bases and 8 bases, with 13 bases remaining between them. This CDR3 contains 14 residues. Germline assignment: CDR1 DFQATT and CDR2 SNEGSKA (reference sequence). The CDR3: CSAREAGAGEKLFF. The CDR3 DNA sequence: TGCAGTGCTAGAGAAGCGGGGGCCGGAGAAAAACTGTTTTTT.

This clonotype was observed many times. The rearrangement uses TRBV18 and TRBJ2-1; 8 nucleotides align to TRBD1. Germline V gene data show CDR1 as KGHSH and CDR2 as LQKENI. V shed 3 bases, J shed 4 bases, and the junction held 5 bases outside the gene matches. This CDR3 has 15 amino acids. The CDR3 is CASSPGTGTYNEQFF. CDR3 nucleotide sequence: TGTGCCAGCTCACCCGGGACAGGAACTTACAATGAGCAGTTCTTC. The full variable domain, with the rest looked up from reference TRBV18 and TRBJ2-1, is NAGVMQNPRHLVRRRGQEARLRCSPMKGHSHVYWYRQLPEEGLKFMVYLQKENIIDESGMPKERFSAEFPKEGPSILRIQQVVRGDSAAYFCASSPGTGTYNEQFFGPGTRLTVL.

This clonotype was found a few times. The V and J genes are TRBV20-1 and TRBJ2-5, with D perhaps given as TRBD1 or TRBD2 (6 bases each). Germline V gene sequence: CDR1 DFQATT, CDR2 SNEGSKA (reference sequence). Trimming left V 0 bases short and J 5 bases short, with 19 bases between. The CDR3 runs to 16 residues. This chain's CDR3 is CSARDVGGSGWETQYF. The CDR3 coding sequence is TGCAGTGCTAGAGATGTGGGGGGCAGTGGTTGGGAGACCCAGTACTTC.

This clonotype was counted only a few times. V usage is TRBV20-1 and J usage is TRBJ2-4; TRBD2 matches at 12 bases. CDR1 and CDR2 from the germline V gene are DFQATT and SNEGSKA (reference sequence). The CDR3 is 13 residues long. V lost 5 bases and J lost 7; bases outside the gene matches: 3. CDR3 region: CSAPTSGGNIQYF. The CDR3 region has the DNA TGCAGTGCTCCTACTAGCGGGGGGAACATTCAGTACTTC.

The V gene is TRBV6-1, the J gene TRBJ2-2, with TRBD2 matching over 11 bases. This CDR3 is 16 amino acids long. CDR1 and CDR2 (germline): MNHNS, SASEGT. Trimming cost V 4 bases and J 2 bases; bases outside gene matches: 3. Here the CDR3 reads CASSVAGGRNTGELFF. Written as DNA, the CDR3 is TGTGCCAGCAGTGTAGCGGGGGGGCGAAACACCGGGGAGCTGTTTTTT.

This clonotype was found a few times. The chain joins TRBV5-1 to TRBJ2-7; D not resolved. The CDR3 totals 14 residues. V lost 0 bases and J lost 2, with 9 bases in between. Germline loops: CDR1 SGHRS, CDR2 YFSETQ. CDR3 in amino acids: CASSLVDSAYEQYF. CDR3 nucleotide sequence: TGCGCCAGCAGCTTGGTAGACTCAGCCTACGAGCAGTACTTC. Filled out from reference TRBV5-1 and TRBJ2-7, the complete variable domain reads KAGVTQTPRYLIKTRGQQVTLSCSPISGHRSVSWYQQTPGQGLQFLFEYFSETQRNKGNFPGRFSGRQFSNSRSEMNVSTLELGDSALYLCASSLVDSAYEQYFGPGTRLTVT.

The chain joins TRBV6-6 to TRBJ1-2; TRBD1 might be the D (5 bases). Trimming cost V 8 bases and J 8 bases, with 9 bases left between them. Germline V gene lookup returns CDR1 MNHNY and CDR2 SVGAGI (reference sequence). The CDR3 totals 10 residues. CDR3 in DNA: TGTGCCAGCGGGCACAGGGGCTACACCTTC. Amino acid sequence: CASGHRGYTF.

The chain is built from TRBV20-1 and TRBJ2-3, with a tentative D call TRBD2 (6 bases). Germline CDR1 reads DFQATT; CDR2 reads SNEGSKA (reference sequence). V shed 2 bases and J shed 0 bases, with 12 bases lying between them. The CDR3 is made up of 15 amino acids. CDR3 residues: CSARQGLPSTDTQYF. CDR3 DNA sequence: TGCAGTGCTAGACAGGGACTCCCTAGCACAGATACGCAGTATTTT.

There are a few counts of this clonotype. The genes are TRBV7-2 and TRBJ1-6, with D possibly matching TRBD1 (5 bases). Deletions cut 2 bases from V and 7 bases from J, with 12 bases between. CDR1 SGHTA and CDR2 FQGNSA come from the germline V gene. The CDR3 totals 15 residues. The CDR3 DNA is TGTGCCAGCAGCTTAATGCGAGGGGAAAATTCACCCCTCCACTTT. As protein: CASSLMRGENSPLHF. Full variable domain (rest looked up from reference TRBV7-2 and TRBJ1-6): GAGVSQSPSNKVTEKGKDVELRCDPISGHTALYWYRQSLGQGLEFLIYFQGNSAPDKSGLPSDRFSAERTGGSVSTLTIQRTQQEDSAVYLCASSLMRGENSPLHFGNGTRLTVT.

The CDR3 sequence is CASSLALRGATEAFF. As DNA, the CDR3 is TGTGCCAGCAGCTTGGCATTACGAGGGGCCACTGAAGCTTTCTTT. The chain uses TRBV7-9 and TRBJ1-1; TRBD1 might be the D (5 bases). Germline V gives CDR1 SEHNR, CDR2 FQNEAQ (reference sequence). V lost 3 bases and J 4 bases, leaving 15 bases between the germline ends. The CDR3 is 15 residues long.

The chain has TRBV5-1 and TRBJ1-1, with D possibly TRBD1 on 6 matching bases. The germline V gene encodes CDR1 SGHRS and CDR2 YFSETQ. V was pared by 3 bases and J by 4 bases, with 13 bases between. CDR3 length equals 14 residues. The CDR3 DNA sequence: TGCGCCAGCAGCTCAAGATCGACAGGCACTGAAGCTTTCTTT. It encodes CASSSRSTGTEAFF.

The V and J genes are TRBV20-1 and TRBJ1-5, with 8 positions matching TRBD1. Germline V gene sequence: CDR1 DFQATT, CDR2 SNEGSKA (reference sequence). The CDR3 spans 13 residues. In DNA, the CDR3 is TGCAGCGCCAGGACAGGGAGCAATCAGCCCCAGCATTTT. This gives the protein CSARTGSNQPQHF.

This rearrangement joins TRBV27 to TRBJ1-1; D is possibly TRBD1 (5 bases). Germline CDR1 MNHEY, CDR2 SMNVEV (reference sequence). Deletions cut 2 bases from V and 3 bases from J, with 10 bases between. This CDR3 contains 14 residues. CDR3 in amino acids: CASSLLQGDTEAFF. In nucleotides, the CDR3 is TGTGCCAGCAGTTTACTACAAGGGGACACTGAAGCTTTCTTT.

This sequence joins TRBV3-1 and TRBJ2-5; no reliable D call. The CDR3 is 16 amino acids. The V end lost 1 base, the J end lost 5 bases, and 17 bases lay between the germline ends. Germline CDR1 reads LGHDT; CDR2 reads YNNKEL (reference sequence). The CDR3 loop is CASSQGSPLIGETQYF. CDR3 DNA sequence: TGTGCCAGCAGCCAAGGTTCTCCTCTCATAGGGGAGACCCAGTACTTC.

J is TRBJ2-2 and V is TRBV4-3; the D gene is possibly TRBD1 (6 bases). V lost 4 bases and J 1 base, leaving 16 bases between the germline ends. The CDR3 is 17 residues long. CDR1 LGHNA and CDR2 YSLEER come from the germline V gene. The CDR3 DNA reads TGCGCCAGCAGCCGAACCCCGGGACATCAGAACACCGGGGAGCTGTTTTTT. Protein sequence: CASSRTPGHQNTGELFF.